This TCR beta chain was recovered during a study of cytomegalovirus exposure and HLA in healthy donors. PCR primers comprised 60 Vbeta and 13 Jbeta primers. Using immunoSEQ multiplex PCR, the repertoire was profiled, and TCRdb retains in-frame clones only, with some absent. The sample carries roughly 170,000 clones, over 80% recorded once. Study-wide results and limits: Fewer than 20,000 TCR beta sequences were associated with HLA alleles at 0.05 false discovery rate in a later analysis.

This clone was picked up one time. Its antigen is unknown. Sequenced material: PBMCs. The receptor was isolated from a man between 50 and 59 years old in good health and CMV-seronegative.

The CDR3 DNA follows: TGTGCCAGCAGCCCGGGGGGGGTTGTACCGCACTATGGCTACACCTTC. Translated, it gives CASSPGGVVPHYGYTF. V is TRBV9 and J is TRBJ1-2; weak D call: TRBD1 (5 bases). CDR1 and CDR2 from the germline V gene are SGDLS and YYNGEE. The CDR3 runs to 16 residues. V was clipped by 4 bases and J by 3 bases, with 19 bases between them. Drawing the rest from reference TRBV9 and TRBJ1-2, the complete variable domain is DSGVTQTPKHLITATGQRVTLRCSPRSGDLSVYWYQQSLDQGLQFLIQYYNGEERAKGNILERFSAQQFPDLHSELNLSSLELGDSALYFCASSPGGVVPHYGYTFGSGTRLTVV.